The entry below describes one TCR beta chain. Its antigen is still unknown. With about 17 and 10 cycles respectively, two nested PCRs were carried out on TCRalpha and TCRbeta cDNA. TCRdb reworked the 5' RACE reads into one entry per CDR3 protein, no DNA. The repertoire shows over 100,000 distinct CDR3 sequences; the top ten hold approximately 13%. Germline V CDR1 and CDR2: SGHTS, YDEGEE. CDR3 size: 15 residues. This sample was included in a study of monozygotic twins with inflammatory bowel disease. The study's findings and limits: A distinction between different T cell subtypes was not possible. TCRbeta inverse Simpson diversity was decreased in IBD patients versus healthy co-twins.

The sample comprised blood. The rearrangement uses TRBV5-8 and TRBJ1-2. The receptor was isolated from a human donor with ulcerative colitis or Crohn's disease, or a healthy co-twin of an affected twin (not recorded which). This CDR3 is CASSLVGDLRYGYTF.